Listed here are 10 T cell receptor beta chains from one sample, sequenced in a study of T cell responses to AZD1222 COVID-19 vaccine. Profiling relied on immunoSEQ multiplex PCR, and the TCRdb table lists in-frame clones only, not all of them. The sample contains some 170,000 clones, roughly 88% of which appear only once. Sequencing was performed on peripheral blood, taken 28 days after the second AZD1222 dose. All receptors come from an adult who received the AZD1222 COVID-19 vaccine.

The chain links TRBV6-5 to TRBJ2-1, with 10 positions matching TRBD2. The length of the CDR3 is 12 residues. V lost 6 bases to trimming and J lost 8 bases; unmatched junction nucleotides: 1. Germline V lookup: CDR1 MNHEY, CDR2 SVGAGI. In nucleotides, the CDR3 is TGTGCCAGCAGGACTAGCGGGTATGAGCAGTTCTTC. This codes for CASRTSGYEQFF.

The chain combines TRBV30 with TRBJ2-2; no clear D. From germline, CDR1 is GTSNPN and CDR2 SVGIG (reference sequence). CDR3 length: 13 amino acids. The germline V and J ends were trimmed by 2 bases and 4 bases, with 8 bases remaining between them. DNA for the CDR3: TGTGCCTGGAGTCCTTTGGGCACCGGGGAGCTGTTTTTT. It is translated as CAWSPLGTGELFF.

The chain links TRBV19 to TRBJ1-2; a weak D match, TRBD1 (6 bases). This CDR3 has 12 residues. Between the trimmed V and J ends, which lost 6 bases and 7 bases, there was a span of 12 bases. Germline assignment: CDR1 LNHDA and CDR2 SQIVND (reference sequence). The CDR3 DNA sequence: TGTGCCAGTAGAGAAGGGGGAGGTGGCTACACCTTC. Protein: CASREGGGGYTF.

The chain uses TRBV7-8 and TRBJ1-6, with a weak D call TRBD1 (5 bases). V was trimmed by 1 base and J by 1 base, leaving 11 bases between them. Germline-derived CDR1 and CDR2 are SGHVS and FQNEAQ. This CDR3 is 17 amino acids long. In DNA, the CDR3 is TGTGCCAGCAGCTTAGGGGTGGGGGGGTCCTATAATTCACCCCTCCACTTT. Translation gives CASSLGVGGSYNSPLHF.

This sequence joins TRBV7-9 and TRBJ1-1; D not resolved. The CDR3 has 15 amino acids. V lost 7 bases, J lost 3 bases, and 18 bases lay in between. Germline lookup yields CDR1 SEHNR and CDR2 FQNEAQ (reference sequence). CDR3 in amino acids: CASNPGSFGDTEAFF. DNA for the CDR3: TGTGCCAGCAACCCCGGATCGTTTGGGGACACTGAAGCTTTCTTT.

V usage is TRBV6-5 and J usage is TRBJ1-1; 8 bases align to TRBD1. V dropped 6 bases and J dropped 6; count of bases not matched to a gene: 12. This CDR3 comprises 15 residues. Germline CDR1 is MNHEY and CDR2 is SVGAGI. The CDR3 region has the DNA TGTGCCAGCAGGAGGACAGGGTTAGGGGACTCTGAAGCTTTCTTT. Amino acid sequence: CASRRTGLGDSEAFF.

In this sample, this clone turned up a few times. The genes are TRBV12-3 or TRBV12-4 and TRBJ2-1; D uncertain. The CDR3 has 12 residues. V was pared by 10 bases and J by 10 bases, with 17 bases between. The CDR3 nucleotides are TGTGCCACAGCGTTAGTCTCCCGGGAGCAGTTCTTC. It yields the protein CATALVSREQFF.

The chain uses TRBV5-5 and TRBJ1-6; D uncertain. This CDR3 region has 15 residues. Germline lookup yields CDR1 SGHKS and CDR2 YYEKEE (reference sequence). V was trimmed by 1 base and J by 8 bases, leaving 13 bases between them. Here the CDR3 DNA reads TGTGCCAGCAGCTTGTCCTCTAAAGGCGATTCACCCCTCCACTTT. Its protein is CASSLSSKGDSPLHF.

The gene calls are TRBV12-5 and TRBJ2-7; 7 nucleotides line up with TRBD1. Germline loops: CDR1 LGHNT, CDR2 FRNRAP. CDR3 size: 15 residues. The trim removed 6 bases at V and 3 bases at J, leaving 11 bases unmatched. CDR3 coding DNA: TGTGCTAGTGGCTCCGACAGGGCTACGGGCTACGAGCAGTACTTC. Amino acid sequence: CASGSDRATGYEQYF.

The V and J genes are TRBV6-6 and TRBJ2-7; D may match TRBD1 or TRBD2 (5 bases each). The J call is in doubt because the DNA end fits TRBJ2-5 better. The CDR3 runs 11 residues. Germline V CDR1 and CDR2: MNHNY, SVGAGI (reference sequence). CDR3 sequence: CASSWGETQYF. CDR3 sequence (DNA): TGTGCCAGCAGTTGGGGGGAGACCCAGTACTTC.